This T cell receptor beta chain comes out of a study of CD8 T cells in ankylosing spondylitis. The study, taken as a whole, reports: Past research had described some motif variants in reactive arthritis synovial fluid and blood. What appeared characteristic of ankylosing spondylitis blood was a TCR beta motif of eight or nine highly homologous variants. In ankylosing spondylitis patients, matched synovial fluid reportedly showed significant enrichment of disease-linked clones.

The CDR3 length is 15 residues. Germline V gene lookup returns CDR1 MNHEY and CDR2 SMNVEV (reference sequence). V trimming: 6 bases; J trimming: 3 bases; junction bases outside the gene matches: 6. This clonotype came up a few times. Antigen unknown. TCRdb fed the 5' RACE reads into MiXCR, producing one record per CDR3 protein. The sample records 120,000 to 150,000 distinct CDR3 sequences, approximately 8.4% being singletons. The chain combines TRBV27 with TRBJ2-7; 12 bases map to TRBD2. Specimen: synovial fluid, either unsorted or a sorted T cell fraction (not recorded which). This receptor was taken from a male donor with ankylosing spondylitis. The CDR3 protein is CASRISTSGSYEQYF. The DNA for the CDR3 is TGTGCCAGCAGGATTTCGACTAGCGGGAGCTACGAGCAGTACTTC.